Listed here are 26 T cell receptor beta chains from one sample, sequenced in a study of OX40 agonist ivuxolimab in advanced cancers. Clones were read by immunoSEQ multiplex PCR, and TCRdb kept only the in-frame ones, dropping some. Of 40,000 or so clones listed, roughly 80% are singletons. The specimen was CD4+ or CD8+ T cells sorted from blood, collected in a trial of the OX40 agonist ivuxolimab. These receptors all stem from an adult with an advanced solid tumor such as melanoma, head and neck, liver or kidney cancer.

The chain carries TRBV18 and TRBJ1-2; tentatively, D is TRBD1 (5 bases). V dropped 5 bases and J dropped 4 bases, with 8 bases sitting between them. Germline CDR1 reads KGHSH; CDR2 reads LQKENI. This CDR3 spans 12 amino acids. CDR3 amino acids: CASSYDSYGYTF. The CDR3 region has the DNA TGTGCCAGCTCATATGACAGCTATGGCTACACCTTC.

The V gene is TRBV18, the J gene TRBJ2-2; the match to TRBD2 covers 8 bases. The V gene end was trimmed by 0 bases and the J gene end by 1 base; junction bases not matched to a gene: 1. From germline, CDR1 is KGHSH and CDR2 LQKENI. CDR3 length equals 16 residues. The CDR3 region has the DNA TGTGCCAGCTCACCACCTACTAGCGGGAACACCGGGGAGCTGTTTTTT. Translation gives CASSPPTSGNTGELFF.

The chain uses TRBV7-3 and TRBJ1-5; D remains ambiguous. Germline values: CDR1 SGHTA, CDR2 FQGTGA. The ends were cut back, 2 bases at V and 11 bases at J, with 7 bases in the middle. The CDR3 has 11 amino acids. CDR3 residues: CASSLGEAQHF. CDR3 nucleotides: TGTGCCAGCAGCTTAGGGGAGGCCCAGCATTTT.

The gene calls are TRBV5-1 and TRBJ1-1; D is perhaps TRBD1 (6 bases). The CDR3 has 13 residues. Germline assignment: CDR1 SGHRS and CDR2 YFSETQ. V dropped 5 bases and J dropped 3 bases, with 11 bases sitting between them. In DNA form, the CDR3 reads TGCGCCAGCAGTTGGACAGAGTACACTGAAGCTTTCTTT. It is translated as CASSWTEYTEAFF.

The CDR3 protein is CAISGTGGGSTGELFF. The CDR3 coding sequence is TGTGCCATCAGCGGGACAGGGGGTGGGAGCACCGGGGAGCTGTTTTTT. The chain is built from TRBV10-3 and TRBJ2-2; 11 bases are shared with TRBD1. Germline V gene lookup returns CDR1 ENHRY and CDR2 SYGVKD. The CDR3 runs 16 residues. The J segment lost 4 bases and the V segment lost 6 bases, leaving 7 bases of the junction unmatched.

The chain combines TRBV5-1 with TRBJ2-3; 7 bases are a match to TRBD2. The CDR3 extends over 14 amino acids. V lost 4 bases, J lost 0 bases, and 2 bases stayed unmatched. Germline CDR1 reads SGHRS; CDR2 reads YFSETQ. The CDR3 reads CASSLTSSTDTQYF. DNA for the CDR3: TGCGCCAGCAGCCTGACTAGCAGCACAGATACGCAGTATTTT.

This chain connects TRBV27 to TRBJ2-7; 7 bases are shared with TRBD1. The CDR3 loop spans 16 amino acids. CDR1 and CDR2 (germline): MNHEY, SMNVEV (reference sequence). V gave up 2 bases and J gave up 2 bases; unmatched junction bases: 9. The CDR3 DNA follows: TGTGCCAGCAGTTTAATGATCGGACAGGTTGCCTACGAGCAGTACTTC. This translates into CASSLMIGQVAYEQYF.

CDR3 residues: CSVRVLMYEQYF. CDR3 nucleotide sequence: TGCAGCGTTCGGGTTTTGATGTACGAGCAGTACTTC. The V gene is TRBV29-1, the J gene TRBJ2-7; D ambiguous. In germline, CDR1 is SQVTM, CDR2 ANQGSEA. This CDR3 has 12 residues. V was cut by 5 bases and J by 4 bases, with 12 bases left in between.

This chain joins TRBV25-1 and TRBJ2-1; tentatively, D is TRBD1 (6 bases). Trimming pared 1 base from V and 2 bases from J, leaving 15 bases between. This CDR3 comprises 17 residues. In germline, CDR1 is MGHDK, CDR2 SYGVNS. The CDR3 coding sequence is TGTGCCAGCAGTGAATCTACGGGGACAAGAACCTACAATGAGCAGTTCTTC. Translation gives CASSESTGTRTYNEQFF. The variable domain in full, with the rest retrieved from reference TRBV25-1 and TRBJ2-1, is EADIYQTPRYLVIGTGKKITLECSQTMGHDKMYWYQQDPGMELHLIHYSYGVNSTEKGDLSSESTVSRIRTEHFPLTLESARPSHTSQYLCASSESTGTRTYNEQFFGPGTRLTVL.

The chain joins TRBV7-8 to TRBJ1-1; 9 bases line up with TRBD1. The V and J ends lost 5 bases and 2 bases, in that order; junction bases with no gene match: 9. In germline, CDR1 is SGHVS, CDR2 FQNEAQ. The CDR3 consists of 16 residues. CDR3 coding DNA: TGTGCCAGCAGCCCAGGGGGGACAGGGTCCAACACTGAAGCTTTCTTT. It yields the protein CASSPGGTGSNTEAFF.

The chain links TRBV5-4 to TRBJ1-1; no reliable D call. V dropped 2 bases and J dropped 6 bases, with 11 bases sitting between them. Germline V CDR1 and CDR2: SGHNT, YYREEE (reference sequence). The CDR3 totals 13 residues. CDR3 coding DNA: TGTGCCAGCAGCTTCCATAGTTGGCCTGAAGCTTTCTTT. This translates into CASSFHSWPEAFF.

This clone is labeled medium-sized. The gene calls are TRBV13 and TRBJ1-1, with D uncertain. Germline CDR1 and CDR2: PRHDT and FYEKMQ (reference sequence). V gave up 4 bases and J gave up 0 bases, with 15 bases separating them. The CDR3 has 16 residues. CDR3 sequence (DNA): TGTGCCAGCAGCTCAAATGAGGTTTTCTTGAACACTGAAGCTTTCTTT. It encodes CASSSNEVFLNTEAFF.

V is TRBV7-2 and J is TRBJ2-1; TRBD2 might be the D (7 bases). CDR1 SGHTA and CDR2 FQGNSA come from the germline V gene. Trimming cost V 5 bases and J 9 bases, with 20 bases left between them. The CDR3 loop spans 15 amino acids. DNA of the CDR3: TGTGCCAGCAGCCCCCGGGGGGCCCCCGAGGGTGAGCAGTTCTTC. It is translated as CASSPRGAPEGEQFF.

The chain couples TRBV14 to TRBJ1-1, with D possibly matching TRBD1 (5 bases). The CDR3 loop spans 18 amino acids. Germline V CDR1 and CDR2: SGHDN, FVKESK. Trimming left V 1 base short and J 4 bases short, with 22 bases between. The DNA for the CDR3 is TGTGCCAGCAGCCAAGTCGAGGTAAAGGGGCGGAGGGTCACTGAAGCTTTCTTT. As protein: CASSQVEVKGRRVTEAFF.

The chain carries TRBV29-1 and TRBJ1-5; D is perhaps TRBD1 (5 bases). Germline V gene data show CDR1 as SQVTM and CDR2 as ANQGSEA. Trimming took 4 bases from V and 2 from J, leaving 9 bases between them. The CDR3 runs to 13 residues. For the CDR3, the DNA is TGCAGCGTTGTGGACACGGGCAATCAGCCCCAGCATTTT. It yields the protein CSVVDTGNQPQHF. Full variable domain (remainder filled in from reference TRBV29-1 and TRBJ1-5): SAVISQKPSRDICQRGTSLTIQCQVDSQVTMMFWYRQQPGQSLTLIATANQGSEATYESGFVIDKFPISRPNLTFSTLTVSNMSPEDSSIYLCSVVDTGNQPQHFGDGTRLSIL.

The chain combines TRBV7-6 with TRBJ2-3; D ambiguous. V was shortened by 5 bases and J by 2 bases, with 11 bases between the two germline ends. This CDR3 has 14 residues. Germline CDR1 reads SGHVS; CDR2 reads FNYEAQ. The CDR3 spells CASSPSVPTDTQYF. The CDR3 DNA reads TGTGCCAGCAGCCCTTCTGTGCCCACAGATACGCAGTATTTT.

The rearrangement links TRBV9 to TRBJ2-1, with 7 bases identical to TRBD1. Germline lookup yields CDR1 SGDLS and CDR2 YYNGEE. Trimming cost V 3 bases and J 4 bases; bases outside gene matches: 7. The CDR3 has 15 residues. The CDR3 loop reads CASSEGAGVYNEQFF. CDR3 nucleotides: TGTGCCAGCAGCGAGGGGGCAGGAGTTTACAATGAGCAGTTCTTC.

The V call is TRBV19, the J call TRBJ1-1, with TRBD1 identical over 7 bases. V trimming: 3 bases; J trimming: 0 bases; junction bases outside the gene matches: 10. CDR1 is LNHDA, CDR2 SQIVND, per germline (reference sequence). This CDR3 is 17 amino acids long. CDR3 loop: CASSMGTALLLNTEAFF. DNA of the CDR3: TGTGCCAGTAGTATGGGGACAGCCCTCCTGCTGAACACTGAAGCTTTCTTT.

In its sample, this clone was seen many times. The chain employs TRBV7-9 and TRBJ1-5, with TRBD1 matching over 9 bases. CDR1 is SEHNR and CDR2 is FQNEAQ in the germline V gene (reference sequence). After removal of 1 base from V and 5 bases from J, the junction contained 3 bases not matched to a gene. This CDR3 has 15 residues. The DNA of the CDR3 is TGTGCCAGCAGCTTAGGGGACAGGGAAGATCAGCCCCAGCATTTT. Protein product: CASSLGDREDQPQHF.

This chain links TRBV28 with TRBJ2-3; D is uncertain. The CDR3 is 15 amino acids. Trimming shortened V by 6 bases and J by 3 bases, and 16 bases separated the two germline ends. CDR1 is MDHEN, CDR2 SYDVKM, per germline. CDR3 nucleotide sequence: TGTGCCAGCAGAATATTGCCGGGCCAAACAGATACGCAGTATTTT. Translating gives CASRILPGQTDTQYF.

The chain couples TRBV30 to TRBJ1-4, with TRBD1 matching over 9 bases. Looked up from germline, CDR1 is GTSNPN and CDR2 is SVGIG (reference sequence). With 2 bases clipped from V and 7 bases from J, the junction kept 5 bases outside the gene matches. The CDR3 is 14 amino acids. The CDR3 bases are TGTGCCTGGAGTAACAGGGGGCAGGGTGAAAAACTGTTTTTT. The encoded protein is CAWSNRGQGEKLFF. The variable domain in full, with the rest retrieved from reference TRBV30 and TRBJ1-4, is SQTIHQWPATLVQPVGSPLSLECTVEGTSNPNLYWYRQAAGRGLQLLFYSVGIGQISSEVPQNLSASRPQDRQFILSSKKLLLSDSGFYLCAWSNRGQGEKLFFGSGTQLSVL.

The rearrangement uses TRBV7-6 and TRBJ2-1; D might be TRBD1 (5 bases). Trimming removed 1 base at V and 0 bases at J, with 13 bases between. Germline CDR1 is SGHVS and CDR2 is FNYEAQ. The CDR3 contains 17 residues. The CDR3 protein is CASSLGAGQSSYNEQFF. The CDR3 region has the DNA TGTGCCAGCAGCTTAGGGGCAGGGCAAAGCTCCTACAATGAGCAGTTCTTC.

The V and J genes are TRBV5-1 and TRBJ2-7, with 8 nucleotides matching TRBD2. Germline V lookup: CDR1 SGHRS, CDR2 YFSETQ. The ends lost 4 bases at V and 0 bases at J; junction bases unmatched: 6. The CDR3 has 15 amino acids. The CDR3 region has the DNA TGCGCCAGCAGCGCCGGGGGGGTCAGCTCCTACGAGCAGTACTTC. Translation: CASSAGGVSSYEQYF.

V and J are TRBV28 and TRBJ2-7; 8 bases agree with TRBD1. CDR1 MDHEN and CDR2 SYDVKM come from the germline V gene. The CDR3 length is 14 residues. V was clipped by 6 bases and J by 2 bases; unmatched bases: 6. CDR3: CASSGQGRPYEQYF. The CDR3 DNA reads TGTGCCAGCAGCGGACAGGGACGGCCCTACGAGCAGTACTTC. Supplemented by reference TRBV28 and TRBJ2-7, the full variable domain reads DVKVTQSSRYLVKRTGEKVFLECVQDMDHENMFWYRQDPGLGLRLIYFSYDVKMKEKGDIPEGYSVSREKKERFSLILESASTNQTSMYLCASSGQGRPYEQYFGPGTRLTVT.

The J gene is TRBJ1-1, the V gene TRBV28; D possibly corresponds to TRBD1 (5 bases). V gave up 4 bases and J gave up 6 bases, with 15 bases separating them. The germline gives CDR1 MDHEN, CDR2 SYDVKM. The length of the CDR3 is 14 residues. The CDR3, as DNA: TGTGCCAGCAGTTATAGGGGAGGTGGGGCTGAAGCTTTCTTT. It is translated as CASSYRGGGAEAFF.

The chain employs TRBV6-1 and TRBJ1-2, with 9 bases lining up with TRBD1. Germline CDR1 MNHNS, CDR2 SASEGT. With 6 bases clipped from V and 4 bases from J, the junction kept 9 bases outside the gene matches. CDR3 length: 15 amino acids. CDR3 sequence reads: CASRSTGGSGYGYTF. Written as DNA, the CDR3 is TGTGCCAGCAGATCTACAGGGGGCTCTGGCTATGGCTACACCTTC.